Listed below are T cell receptor beta chains from one sample, sequenced in a study of T cell responses to AZD1222 COVID-19 vaccine. Using immunoSEQ multiplex PCR, the repertoire was profiled, and TCRdb retains in-frame clones only, with some absent. Of just under 75,000 clones listed, less than 85% are singletons. Sequences were derived from peripheral blood, sampled 28 days after the second AZD1222 dose. The receptors were sampled from an adult who received the AZD1222 COVID-19 vaccine. Each CDR3 is given with its conserved first and last residue. Fields, in order: CDR3 DNA, CDR3 protein, V gene, clone size, J gene, D gene. The D gene is left open where the match is weak. Expanded clones are given a class, and other clones once, few, many or no size at all.

TGTGCCAGCAGTGAGCAGGGAGTCTTGGCTGGAAACACCATATATTTT,CASSEQGVLAGNTIYF,TRBV2,.,TRBJ1-3,.
TGCGCCAGCAGCCAGGGGGACTTCTCCTATAATTCACCCCTCCACTTT,CASSQGDFSYNSPLHF,TRBV5-1,once,TRBJ1-6,TRBD1
TGTGCCAGCAGTGAAAGCGGGGCTAGCACAGATACGCAGTATTTT,CASSESGASTDTQYF,TRBV9,few,TRBJ2-3,TRBD2
TGTGCCAGCGTAAGGTCTATTGGGGAAAAACTGTTTTTT,CASVRSIGEKLFF,TRBV12-3/TRBV12-4,.,TRBJ1-4,.
TGTGCCAGCAGGTACCGCAGGGGGTTGGATGAGCAGTTCTTC,CASRYRRGLDEQFF,TRBV28,.,TRBJ2-1,TRBD1
TGTGCCAGCAGCCGGACAGAAGGGGGGGACATTCAGTACTTC,CASSRTEGGDIQYF,TRBV7-9,.,TRBJ2-4,.
TGTGCCAGCAGCTACTCCACCGGGACAGGGGCTGAAAAACTGTTTTTT,CASSYSTGTGAEKLFF,TRBV11-2,.,TRBJ1-4,TRBD1
TGTGCCAGCAGCGGAACTGAAGCTTTCTTT,CASSGTEAFF,TRBV3-1/TRBV3-2,.,TRBJ1-1,.
TGTGCCAGCAGCCGGGACAGGGGAGTCACTGAAGCTTTCTTT,CASSRDRGVTEAFF,TRBV7-9,.,TRBJ1-1,TRBD1
TGTGCCAGCAAGGGACAGGGCAACTATGGCTACACCTTC,CASKGQGNYGYTF,TRBV2,.,TRBJ1-2,TRBD1
TGTGCCAGCAGCCAAAGGACAGGGGGGCACACTGAAGCTTTCTTT,CASSQRTGGHTEAFF,TRBV4-2,.,TRBJ1-1,TRBD1
TGTGCAAGTCGCTTAGCTCAATTAGGGCTAGCGGGCATAATGAGCTCCTACGAGCAGTACTTC,CASRLAQLGLAGIMSSYEQYF,TRBV12-2,.,TRBJ2-7,.
TGCGCCAGCAGGGGACAGGGCACCCAGCTCTCTGGAAACACCATATATTTT,CASRGQGTQLSGNTIYF,TRBV5-1,.,TRBJ1-3,TRBD1
TGTGCCAGCAGTTTTGATTCACCCCTCCACTTT,CASSFDSPLHF,TRBV12-3/TRBV12-4,.,TRBJ1-6,.
TGTGCCAGCAGCCCCCAAGTGGGACGATACACAGATACGCAGTATTTT,CASSPQVGRYTDTQYF,TRBV9,.,TRBJ2-3,.
TGTGCCATCAGTCAGGGGGTCGACAGCTATGGCTACACCTTC,CAISQGVDSYGYTF,TRBV10-3,.,TRBJ1-2,TRBD1
TGTGCCAGCAGCGACGGGGGTGGCTACACCTTC,CASSDGGGYTF,TRBV7-3,once,TRBJ1-2,.
TGTGCCATCAGTGAGAGGGGACGGGGAGATGAAAAACTGTTTTTT,CAISERGRGDEKLFF,TRBV10-3,large,TRBJ1-4,.
TGCAGCGTTGGAGGTGCGAGCGATCAGCCCCAGCATTTT,CSVGGASDQPQHF,TRBV29-1,.,TRBJ1-5,.
TGCGCCAGCAGCTCGGGACTGACGAACTCTGGAAACACCATATATTTT,CASSSGLTNSGNTIYF,TRBV5-1,few,TRBJ1-3,.
TGTGCCAGCAGTCCCGGGACAGAAATCTATGGCTACACCTTC,CASSPGTEIYGYTF,TRBV27,.,TRBJ1-2,TRBD1
TGCGCCAGCAGCTTGGTGTCAGGGGGCACCTACAATGAGCAGTTCTTC,CASSLVSGGTYNEQFF,TRBV5-1,.,TRBJ2-1,TRBD1
TGTGCCAGCAGCCACGGACCTGGGGACAGGCTTTACGAGCAGTACTTC,CASSHGPGDRLYEQYF,TRBV3-1/TRBV3-2,.,TRBJ2-7,TRBD1
TGTGCCATCAGTGCGGGGCAGGGTGGGACTGAAGCTTTCTTT,CAISAGQGGTEAFF,TRBV10-3,.,TRBJ1-1,.
TGTGCCAGCAGTTACTTTGAACTAGCGGGGCAAAATGAGCAGTTCTTC,CASSYFELAGQNEQFF,TRBV6-5,.,TRBJ2-1,TRBD2
TGCAGTGCTCGTGTCCCGGGACTAGCGGGATATCAGGCAGATACGCAGTATTTT,CSARVPGLAGYQADTQYF,TRBV20-1,few,TRBJ2-3,TRBD2
TGTGCCAGCAGCGTAGCGCCCGCCTACAATGAGCAGTTCTTC,CASSVAPAYNEQFF,TRBV9,.,TRBJ2-1,.
TGCGCCAGCAGCTTGTCAGGACAAGACAATCAGCCCCAGCATTTT,CASSLSGQDNQPQHF,TRBV5-1,.,TRBJ1-5,.
TGTGCCAGCAGCGTAGATGGGACAGGATACAATGAGCAGTTCTTC,CASSVDGTGYNEQFF,TRBV9,once,TRBJ2-1,TRBD1
TGTGCCAGCCGTATACAGGGGGCAGGCGATGAGCAGTTCTTC,CASRIQGAGDEQFF,TRBV27,.,TRBJ2-1,TRBD1
TGTGCCAGTAGAAGGGACAGCAACACCGGGGAGCTGTTTTTT,CASRRDSNTGELFF,TRBV19,.,TRBJ2-2,TRBD1
TGTGCCAGCAGCCAGGACTTCTTGGGAACGCAGTATTTT,CASSQDFLGTQYF,TRBV3-1/TRBV3-2,.,TRBJ2-3,.
TGTGCCAGCAGCTTAAAGGTTGGCAGTGGGAGCCTTCGCGAGCAGTACTTC,CASSLKVGSGSLREQYF,TRBV7-3,.,TRBJ2-7,.
TGCGCCAGCAGCCAAGGTAAGGGTGGCTACCTCCAAGATCCCCAGTACTTC,CASSQGKGGYLQDPQYF,TRBV4-3,.,TRBJ2-5,.
TGTGCCAGCAGCTTGGCGTCCTGGGAGACCCAGTACTTC,CASSLASWETQYF,TRBV5-5,.,TRBJ2-5,.